This T cell receptor (beta chain) came from a study of beta chain features in type 1 diabetes (dated by TCRdb to 2016 to 2019). For the wider study: Mean age, gender distribution, total cell number and subset yield were not different between patients and healthy donors. A total of 100 million to 110 million sorted cells were examined across all samples, and a strong correlation was observed between cell number per subset and RNA yield. The study compared TCRB repertoires of sorted circulating CD4+ T cell subsets between recently diagnosed type 1 diabetes patients and matched healthy donors. Whereas all 30 or so donors provided naive and central memory subsets, regulatory and stem cell-like memory subsets were isolated from just 8 patients and about 8 healthy donors.

From each donor, a single peripheral blood sample of 100 to 150 mL on average was drawn into heparinised tubes. Using a panel that included CD45RO, CCR7, CD25, CD127, CD95 and CD27, naive, central memory, regulatory and stem cell-like memory CD4+ T cells were sorted on a BD FACSAria II. A purity above 95% was achieved for all sorted populations. PBMCs were separated immediately by Lymphoprep density gradient centrifugation and were stained directly, without being cultured. To minimize batch effects, samples were stained and sorted in pairs, one healthy donor with one patient per experiment. Study-level results and caveats: Patients with type 1 diabetes made fewer insertions and deleted more nucleotides at VDJ recombination sites, implying thymic rearrangement abnormalities. Only small numbers of individuals were included in the HLA sub-analyses, which left unresolved whether HLA type had any influence on TCRB rearrangement. PCR might favor shorter templates, but patient and control samples were amplified and corrected together, so any skew would affect both groups equally. Type 1 diabetes patients showed a moderate but significant shortening of TCRB CDR3 length in all four CD4+ subsets. Naive, central memory and regulatory TCRB repertoires appeared to be more alike among patients than among healthy donors. Because cDNA was sequenced instead of genomic DNA, highly expressing activated cells could be over-represented, though the groups showed no difference in activation or CD3 levels.

V is pruned by 2 bases and J by 1 base, leaving 5 bases of the junction without a gene match. Taken from cysteine to phenylalanine, the CDR3 has 16 residues. The retained sequence is limited to the CDR3, 48 bases, with the frame set at the first base. The germline V gene supplies CDR1 SGDLS and CDR2 YYNGEE. The High Capacity cDNA Reverse Transcription Kit was used to reverse transcribe all of the isolated RNA, meaning that expressed TCRB transcripts were what got sequenced. Deep immunoSEQ sequencing was performed on naive, central memory and regulatory T cell samples, with an average of roughly 3.6 million total reads per sample. After sorted cells were lysed in RLT buffer, RNA was extracted with DNase-treated RNeasy Micro or Mini kits, with the choice depending on cell number. Each cell subset was processed separately to prevent cross-contamination, with patient and healthy donor samples processed together. The immunoSEQ multiplex PCR was used to amplify TCRB sequences from cDNA, yielding 87-bp fragments that span the CDR3 region. Sequencing of the amplicons was performed on the Illumina HiSeq platform. As for the original processing: Synthetic template baselines were used to correct PCR bias computationally, reads within Hamming distance 2 were collapsed together, and singletons that could not be merged were discarded. Reads were aligned against IMGT to assign V, D and J genes, CDR3 length and insertions or deletions at six rearrangement sites. Within each subset, clonotype counts were normalized to sorted cell number, and only after that were true diversity and Gini coefficients computed with the tcR R package. The overlap coefficient, calculated on TCRB nucleotide sequences, was used to measure repertoire sharing. TCRdb holds this immuneACCESS table with in-frame rearrangements only. Some clones are missing; in checked studies, unresolved V genes explain under half, and the rest has no known cause. V, J and clone size derive from that table, while D and trimming were established from the DNA sequence. The sample records around 170,000 clones, roughly 9% of which are singletons. The ten top clones hold about 0.65% of the sample.

On this clone itself: It has no known antigen specificity. No per-base quality is available; no much larger clone lies one base away.

Input material: central memory CD4+ T cells from blood. The sequence is built from TRBV9 and TRBJ2-2; 7 central nucleotides agree with TRBD1. The source is a woman in her thirties with type 1 diabetes. The CDR3 protein is CASSVRGQVNTGELFF. Here is the DNA: TGTGCCAGCAGCGTCAGAGGACAGGTGAACACCGGGGAGCTGTTTTTT. The full variable domain, completed from the reference TRBV9 and TRBJ2-2 proteins outside the CDR3, reads DSGVTQTPKHLITATGQRVTLRCSPRSGDLSVYWYQQSLDQGLQFLIQYYNGEERAKGNILERFSAQQFPDLHSELNLSSLELGDSALYFCASSVRGQVNTGELFFGEGSRLTVL.